Below are 29 T cell receptor beta chains sequenced from a single sample in a study of blood T cell repertoires in COVID-19. Repertoires were generated with immunoSEQ multiplex PCR, while TCRdb's copy carries only in-frame clones and drops some. This sample carries about 310,000 clones, approximately 86% of them seen once, and the ten largest clones take over 1%. The sample taken for sequencing was peripheral blood. The origin of the receptors is a man in his 70s with acute or convalescent COVID-19.

The chain combines TRBV28 with TRBJ1-2; the match to TRBD1 covers 8 bases. With 6 bases clipped from V and 5 bases from J, the junction kept 8 bases outside the gene matches. The germline gives CDR1 MDHEN, CDR2 SYDVKM. This CDR3 has 14 amino acids. The CDR3 reads CASRSRGRLYGYTF. The DNA of the CDR3 is TGTGCCAGCAGGTCCAGGGGGCGTCTTTATGGCTACACCTTC.

The chain carries TRBV7-2 and TRBJ2-7, with D possibly matching TRBD2 (5 bases). Germline V gene data show CDR1 as SGHTA and CDR2 as FQGNSA. Trimming took off 5 bases at V and 2 bases at J, with 13 bases between the two ends. The CDR3 is made up of 14 amino acids. The DNA for the CDR3 is TGTGCCAGCAGCCACCGGGCAGCGGCCTACGAGCAGTACTTC. Protein sequence: CASSHRAAAYEQYF.

This chain uses TRBV7-8 with TRBJ1-1; TRBD1 might be the D (6 bases). Trimming cost V 1 base and J 10 bases, with 22 bases left between them. The V gene's germline CDR1 is SGHVS and CDR2 FQNEAQ. The CDR3 length is 16 residues. The CDR3: CASSLDRDQGQYGAFF. In nucleotides, the CDR3 is TGTGCCAGCAGCTTAGACAGGGACCAGGGTCAATATGGAGCTTTCTTT. Based on the CDR3 plus reference TRBV7-8 and TRBJ1-1, the full variable domain is GAGVSQSPRYKVAKRGQDVALRCDPISGHVSLFWYQQALGQGPEFLTYFQNEAQLDKSGLPSDRFFAERPEGSVSTLKIQRTQQEDSAVYLCASSLDRDQGQYGAFFGQGTRLTVV.

The V and J genes are TRBV28 and TRBJ2-1, with TRBD2 identical over 7 bases. Per the germline V gene, CDR1 is MDHEN and CDR2 is SYDVKM. This CDR3 region has 12 residues. The V and J ends lost 3 bases and 14 bases, in that order; junction bases with no gene match: 7. CDR3 sequence reads: CASSFGLAVEFF. The DNA for the CDR3 is TGTGCCAGCAGTTTCGGGCTAGCGGTTGAGTTCTTC.

The rearrangement joins TRBV11-2 to TRBJ1-1; D not certain. Germline V lookup: CDR1 SGHAT, CDR2 FQNNGV. Trimming removed 5 bases at V and 5 bases at J, with 18 bases between. The CDR3 runs 15 residues. CDR3 coding DNA: TGTGCCAGCAGCGCCCTCGGACGGGGAGGAACTGAAGCTTTCTTT. As protein: CASSALGRGGTEAFF. The variable domain in full, with the rest retrieved from reference TRBV11-2 and TRBJ1-1, is EAGVAQSPRYKIIEKRQSVAFWCNPISGHATLYWYQQILGQGPKLLIQFQNNGVVDDSQLPKDRFSAERLKGVDSTLKIQPAKLEDSAVYLCASSALGRGGTEAFFGQGTRLTVV.

The chain combines TRBV3-1 (or the pseudogene TRBV3-2) with TRBJ2-7; 8 nucleotides align to TRBD2. V dropped 2 bases and J dropped 12; count of bases not matched to a gene: 9. The germline V gene encodes CDR1 LGHDT and CDR2 YNNKEL (reference sequence). The CDR3 has 13 amino acids. CDR3 region: CASSQSTSGPRYF. The CDR3 nucleotides are TGTGCCAGCAGCCAATCCACTAGCGGACCACGGTACTTC.

The chain is built from TRBV5-4 and TRBJ1-1, with 9 bases identical to TRBD1. After removal of 3 bases from V and 4 bases from J, the junction contained 4 bases not matched to a gene. Germline V lookup: CDR1 SGHNT, CDR2 YYREEE (reference sequence). The CDR3 runs to 14 residues. The CDR3 sequence is CASSSKTGGTEAFF. The CDR3 coding sequence is TGTGCCAGCAGCTCAAAGACAGGGGGCACTGAAGCTTTCTTT.

This chain uses TRBV5-1 with TRBJ2-5, with 7 bases that match TRBD1. The germline V gene has CDR1 SGHRS and CDR2 YFSETQ. This CDR3 contains 15 residues. J was trimmed by 2 bases and V by 2 bases; bases with no gene match: 6. This chain's CDR3 is CASSFAGTVQETQYF. The CDR3 nucleotides read TGCGCCAGCAGCTTCGCCGGGACAGTACAAGAGACCCAGTACTTC.

The chain has TRBV18 and TRBJ2-4; TRBD1 aligns across 10 bases. Germline V gene sequence: CDR1 KGHSH, CDR2 LQKENI. V was clipped by 4 bases and J by 6 bases; unmatched bases: 6. The CDR3 contains 15 residues. The CDR3 spells CASSQTGGIGNIQYF. DNA for the CDR3: TGTGCCAGCTCACAGACAGGGGGCATTGGAAACATTCAGTACTTC.

The rearrangement joins TRBV3-1 (or the pseudogene TRBV3-2) to TRBJ2-5; 7 nucleotides match TRBD2. The CDR3 loop spans 16 amino acids. V was pared by 0 bases and J by 5 bases, with 9 bases of the junction left unmatched. Germline CDR1 LGHDT, CDR2 YNNKEL (reference sequence). CDR3 coding DNA: TGTGCCAGCAGCCAAGATCCCGACTGGCGGGAGGAGACCCAGTACTTC. Protein product: CASSQDPDWREETQYF.

The chain has TRBV28 and TRBJ1-4; possibly TRBD1 for D (5 bases). Germline V gene lookup returns CDR1 MDHEN and CDR2 SYDVKM. The CDR3 length is 15 residues. V lost 7 bases and J lost 5, with 17 bases in between. CDR3 protein: CASNIAGLGNEKLFF. CDR3 in DNA: TGTGCCAGCAACATCGCAGGGCTCGGAAATGAAAAACTGTTTTTT.

J is TRBJ1-2 and V is TRBV4-3, with D unresolved. The CDR3 length is 14 residues. Germline loops: CDR1 LGHNA, CDR2 YSLEER. V lost 0 bases and J 7 bases, leaving 12 bases between the germline ends. CDR3 loop: CASSQEEGTGGYTF. The CDR3 nucleotides are TGCGCCAGCAGCCAAGAAGAAGGAACGGGTGGCTACACCTTC.

This chain connects TRBV3-1 (or the pseudogene TRBV3-2) to TRBJ1-6; D perhaps matches TRBD1 (5 bases). CDR1 is LGHDT, CDR2 YNNKEL, per germline (reference sequence). V lost 2 bases and J lost 9, with 14 bases in between. The CDR3 consists of 15 residues. This CDR3 reads CASSQRGQGGSPLHF. The CDR3 region has the DNA TGTGCCAGCAGCCAACGTGGCCAGGGAGGTTCACCCCTCCACTTT.

V usage is TRBV5-1 and J usage is TRBJ2-6, with no clear D. Looked up from germline, CDR1 is SGHRS and CDR2 is YFSETQ. V lost 0 bases to trimming and J lost 0 bases, with 10 bases between them. The CDR3 has 17 residues. The CDR3 DNA reads TGCGCCAGCAGCTTGGAGCAAATGTCCTCTGGGGCCAACGTCCTGACTTTC. It specifies CASSLEQMSSGANVLTF. Full variable domain (outside the CDR3, taken from reference TRBV5-1 and TRBJ2-6): KAGVTQTPRYLIKTRGQQVTLSCSPISGHRSVSWYQQTPGQGLQFLFEYFSETQRNKGNFPGRFSGRQFSNSRSEMNVSTLELGDSALYLCASSLEQMSSGANVLTFGAGSRLTVL.

The chain carries TRBV30 and TRBJ1-4; D uncertain. This CDR3 spans 15 amino acids. The V end lost 4 bases, the J end lost 8 bases, and 20 bases lay between the germline ends. Germline assignment: CDR1 GTSNPN and CDR2 SVGIG (reference sequence). CDR3 region: CAWTVGLKRGEKLFF. For the CDR3, the DNA is TGTGCCTGGACCGTAGGCCTAAAACGGGGAGAAAAACTGTTTTTT.

The genes are TRBV7-9 and TRBJ1-1; D gene uncertain. V shed 1 base and J shed 3 bases, with 6 bases lying between them. Germline CDR1 and CDR2: SEHNR and FQNEAQ (reference sequence). The CDR3 runs to 13 residues. The CDR3 loop reads CASSLVEDTEAFF. The CDR3 DNA reads TGTGCCAGCAGCTTAGTGGAGGACACTGAAGCTTTCTTT. The full variable domain, rest sourced from reference TRBV7-9 and TRBJ1-1, is DTGVSQNPRHKITKRGQNVTFRCDPISEHNRLYWYRQTLGQGPEFLTYFQNEAQLEKSRLLSDRFSAERPKGSFSTLEIQRTEQGDSAMYLCASSLVEDTEAFFGQGTRLTVV.

The J gene is TRBJ1-5, the V gene TRBV21-1; the listed D gene, TRBD1, was not tested against the DNA. TRBV21-1 is noted as a pseudogene. The CDR3 has 15 amino acids. The CDR3 region has the DNA TGTGCCAGCAACCAAGGAAGGGACATTAATCAGCCCCAGCATTTT. This translates into CASNQGRDINQPQHF.

The genes are TRBV5-4 and TRBJ1-4; D not certain. Germline V gene sequence: CDR1 SGHNT, CDR2 YYREEE (reference sequence). Trimming removed 4 bases at V and 3 bases at J, with 7 bases between. CDR3 length: 13 amino acids. The DNA of the CDR3 is TGTGCCAGCAGCCTTCTTCCTAATGAAAAACTGTTTTTT. It specifies CASSLLPNEKLFF.

The rearrangement uses TRBV15 and TRBJ2-1; 12 nucleotides line up with TRBD2. The CDR3 runs to 17 residues. Germline-derived CDR1 and CDR2 are LNHNV and YYDKDF (reference sequence). V lost 5 bases and J lost 8; bases outside the gene matches: 13. The CDR3, as DNA: TGTGCCACCAGCGGATTTGCTAGCGGGAGGGTTGTCTATGAGCAGTTCTTC. Its translation is CATSGFASGRVVYEQFF. Full variable domain (remainder filled in from reference TRBV15 and TRBJ2-1): DAMVIQNPRYQVTQFGKPVTLSCSQTLNHNVMYWYQQKSSQAPKLLFHYYDKDFNNEADTPDNFQSRRPNTSFCFLDIRSPGLGDTAMYLCATSGFASGRVVYEQFFGPGTRLTVL.

The CDR3 DNA is TGTGCCAGCACCCCGCAGGGAGGATTTGGCTACACCTTC. It codes for CASTPQGGFGYTF. The J gene is TRBJ1-2, the V gene TRBV6-2 or TRBV6-3; D is possibly TRBD1 (5 bases). The CDR3 sequence is 13 residues long. Trimming removed 7 bases at V and 7 bases at J, with 16 bases between. Germline V gene lookup returns CDR1 MNHEY and CDR2 SVGEGT.

The V and J genes are TRBV4-2 and TRBJ1-5; 8 nucleotides agree with TRBD1. The CDR3 contains 15 residues. Germline trimming cut 2 bases from V and 5 bases from J; bases unmatched to any gene: 5. Germline loops: CDR1 LGHNA, CDR2 YNFKEQ. The CDR3 nucleotides read TGTGCCAGCAGCCAAAACAGGGGGGACCATCAGCCCCAGCATTTT. It translates to CASSQNRGDHQPQHF.

V and J are TRBV23-1 and TRBJ1-1; D is ambiguous. TRBV23-1 is an ORF, with its function uncertain. The CDR3 contains 12 residues. V lost 2 bases to trimming and J lost 8 bases, with 9 bases between them. CDR3 sequence: CASSQPKREAFF. The CDR3 region has the DNA TGCGCCAGCAGTCAACCGAAACGGGAAGCTTTCTTT.

This clone appeared a few times. The V gene is TRBV10-1, the J gene TRBJ2-1; D perhaps matches TRBD1 (6 bases). The CDR3 sequence is 14 residues long. The germline V gene encodes CDR1 WNHNN and CDR2 SYGVQD (reference sequence). The ends were cut back, 10 bases at V and 9 bases at J, with 22 bases in the middle. CDR3 region: CANTLRDKCTEQFF. In nucleotides, the CDR3 is TGCGCCAACACCCTTCGGGACAAATGCACTGAGCAGTTCTTC.

This clone was detected once. This chain joins TRBV10-3 and TRBJ1-1; weak D call: TRBD1 (5 bases). The CDR3 consists of 12 residues. Germline lookup yields CDR1 ENHRY and CDR2 SYGVKD. V lost 4 bases and J lost 6, with 9 bases in between. The CDR3 DNA reads as TGTGCCATCAGTGCAGGGATCGCTGAAGCTTTCTTT. Amino acids: CAISAGIAEAFF.

This chain joins TRBV3-1 (or the pseudogene TRBV3-2) and TRBJ1-6; D remains ambiguous. Germline values: CDR1 LGHDT, CDR2 YNNKEL (reference sequence). Trimming pared 2 bases from V and 6 bases from J, leaving 5 bases between. The CDR3 is 13 residues long. This CDR3 reads CASSQYTNSPLHF. The CDR3, as DNA: TGTGCCAGCAGCCAATACACTAATTCACCCCTCCACTTT.

The chain has TRBV2 and TRBJ2-2, with D tentatively TRBD1 (5 bases). The CDR3 loop spans 16 amino acids. Germline V gives CDR1 SNHLY, CDR2 FYNNEI. V lost 7 bases and J lost 0, with 15 bases in between. CDR3 amino acids: CASKTQGSANTGELFF. DNA of the CDR3: TGTGCCAGCAAGACTCAGGGATCTGCGAACACCGGGGAGCTGTTTTTT. The full variable domain, completed using reference TRBV2 and TRBJ2-2, is EPEVTQTPSHQVTQMGQEVILRCVPISNHLYFYWYRQILGQKVEFLVSFYNNEISEKSEIFDDQFSVERPDGSNFTLKIRSTKLEDSAMYFCASKTQGSANTGELFFGEGSRLTVL.

The chain joins TRBV28 to TRBJ1-6; no reliable D call. Germline-derived CDR1 and CDR2 are MDHEN and SYDVKM. The V end lost 6 bases, the J end lost 0 bases, and 12 bases lay between the germline ends. The CDR3 is made up of 16 amino acids. The CDR3 DNA sequence: TGTGCCAGCAGGGGCACCTCCACCTCCTATAATTCACCCCTCCACTTT. Protein product: CASRGTSTSYNSPLHF.

A word on this clone: A junction end diverges from the germline sequence, so it may reflect a read error. This rearrangement joins TRBV18 to TRBJ2-5; 8 bases fit TRBD2. Germline CDR1 KGHSH, CDR2 LQKENI. The CDR3 has 15 residues. In DNA, the CDR3 is TGTGCCAGCACACCCCAGCGGGAGATCGCAGAGACCCAGTACTTC. Its translation: CASTPQREIAETQYF. Looking up the rest from reference TRBV18 and TRBJ2-5 gives the full variable domain: NAGVMQNPRHLVRRRGQEARLRCSPMKGHSHVYWYRQLPEEGLKFMVYLQKENIIDESGMPKERFSAEFPKEGPSILRIQQVVRGDSAAYFCASTPQREIAETQYFGPGTRLLVL.

This chain connects TRBV5-4 to TRBJ2-4, with 8 bases matching TRBD2. Losses at the gene ends were 5 bases for V and 0 bases for J; bases not matched to a gene: 10. Germline lookup yields CDR1 SGHNT and CDR2 YYREEE (reference sequence). CDR3 length: 17 residues. CDR3 bases: TGTGCCAGCAGTCCTGAACTAGCGGCAAAAGCCAAAAACATTCAGTACTTC. Its protein is CASSPELAAKAKNIQYF.